Listed below are T cell receptor beta chains from one sample, sequenced in a study of brain metastases from non-small cell lung cancer. Assay used: immunoSEQ multiplex PCR; TCRdb lists only in-frame clones, some missing. The repertoire holds 3,000 to 3,500 clones, with nearly 97% as singletons. The sample comprised tumor-adjacent normal tissue. All receptors come from a donor aged 40 or older with non-small cell lung cancer. The CDR3 runs from the conserved cysteine through the conserved F or W. Fields, in order: V gene, J gene, clone size, D gene, CDR3 protein, CDR3 DNA. The D gene is left open where the match is weak. Size is omitted from some rows. Given values are once, few, many or a class for expanded clones.

v_gene: TRBV6-1; j_gene: TRBJ2-2; abundance: NA; d_gene: NA; CDR3aa: CASSEVVRPGELFF; CDR3nt: TGTGCCAGCAGTGAAGTGGTCAGGCCCGGGGAGCTGTTTTTT
v_gene: TRBV6-2/TRBV6-3; j_gene: TRBJ2-3; abundance: NA; d_gene: TRBD2; CDR3aa: CASSYPLAGHPGGDTQYF; CDR3nt: TGTGCCAGCAGTTACCCGCTAGCGGGTCACCCTGGGGGAGATACGCAGTATTTT
v_gene: TRBV6-1; j_gene: TRBJ2-1; abundance: NA; d_gene: NA; CDR3aa: CASSDPASYNEQFF; CDR3nt: TGTGCCAGCAGTGACCCCGCTTCCTACAATGAGCAGTTCTTC
v_gene: TRBV27; j_gene: TRBJ2-2; abundance: once; d_gene: NA; CDR3aa: CASSPNRGELFF; CDR3nt: TGTGCCAGCAGCCCTAATAGGGGGGAGCTGTTTTTT
v_gene: TRBV11-2; j_gene: TRBJ2-7; abundance: once; d_gene: NA; CDR3aa: CASSLSSGAYEQYF; CDR3nt: TGTGCCAGCAGCTTATCGTCCGGAGCCTACGAGCAGTACTTC
v_gene: TRBV2; j_gene: TRBJ2-3; abundance: NA; d_gene: NA; CDR3aa: CASSEGTDTQYF; CDR3nt: TGTGCCAGCAGTGAAGGAACAGATACGCAGTATTTT
v_gene: TRBV19; j_gene: TRBJ1-2; abundance: NA; d_gene: TRBD1; CDR3aa: CASTPDRVAGYTF; CDR3nt: TGTGCCAGTACTCCCGACAGGGTTGCTGGCTACACCTTC
v_gene: TRBV7-8; j_gene: TRBJ1-2; abundance: NA; d_gene: NA; CDR3aa: CASSSLGYGYIF; CDR3nt: TGTGCCAGCAGCTCCCTGGGGTATGGCTACATCTTC
v_gene: TRBV6-2/TRBV6-3; j_gene: TRBJ1-2; abundance: NA; d_gene: NA; CDR3aa: CASSTGPGVGYTF; CDR3nt: TGTGCCAGCAGCACCGGACCCGGGGTTGGCTACACCTTC
v_gene: TRBV20-1; j_gene: TRBJ1-1; abundance: once; d_gene: NA; CDR3aa: CSVVAPGEAFF; CDR3nt: TGCAGTGTCGTGGCCCCGGGGGAAGCTTTCTTT
v_gene: TRBV18; j_gene: TRBJ1-2; abundance: NA; d_gene: NA; CDR3aa: CASSWGEGRGYTF; CDR3nt: TGTGCCAGCTCATGGGGTGAGGGTCGCGGCTACACCTTC
v_gene: TRBV7-9; j_gene: TRBJ1-4; abundance: NA; d_gene: NA; CDR3aa: CASSPRTRNEKLFF; CDR3nt: TGTGCCAGCAGCCCAAGGACAAGGAATGAAAAACTGTTTTTT
v_gene: TRBV30; j_gene: TRBJ1-1; abundance: NA; d_gene: NA; CDR3aa: CAYNRELETEAFF; CDR3nt: TGTGCCTACAACAGGGAGTTAGAGACTGAAGCTTTCTTT
v_gene: TRBV28; j_gene: TRBJ2-7; abundance: NA; d_gene: NA; CDR3aa: CASSSPPLGTGYF; CDR3nt: TGTGCCAGCAGTTCCCCACCCCTCGGGACGGGGTACTTC
v_gene: TRBV9; j_gene: TRBJ2-3; abundance: NA; d_gene: NA; CDR3aa: CASSAQVGAKTQYF; CDR3nt: TGTGCCAGCAGCGCCCAGGTCGGGGCGAAAACGCAGTATTTT
v_gene: TRBV19; j_gene: TRBJ1-1; abundance: NA; d_gene: TRBD1; CDR3aa: CASTPPGQGLGEAFF; CDR3nt: TGTGCCAGTACTCCCCCGGGACAGGGGCTAGGTGAAGCTTTCTTT
v_gene: TRBV28; j_gene: TRBJ1-1; abundance: NA; d_gene: TRBD1; CDR3aa: CASSPTPYLGTGGGTEAFF; CDR3nt: TGTGCCAGCAGTCCAACCCCTTACCTCGGGACAGGGGGTGGCACTGAAGCTTTCTTT
v_gene: TRBV27; j_gene: TRBJ2-7; abundance: NA; d_gene: TRBD2; CDR3aa: CASAAVAGLYEQYF; CDR3nt: TGTGCCAGCGCCGCGGTAGCGGGTCTCTACGAGCAGTACTTC
v_gene: TRBV10-3; j_gene: TRBJ1-1; abundance: NA; d_gene: NA; CDR3aa: CAIAGRDTEAFF; CDR3nt: TGTGCCATCGCTGGACGGGACACTGAAGCTTTCTTT
v_gene: TRBV13; j_gene: TRBJ2-5; abundance: few; d_gene: NA; CDR3aa: CASSLGLGGETQYF; CDR3nt: TGTGCCAGCAGCTTAGGCCTCGGCGGGGAGACCCAGTACTTC
v_gene: TRBV7-2; j_gene: TRBJ2-7; abundance: NA; d_gene: TRBD2; CDR3aa: CASSFRGGPGEQYF; CDR3nt: TGTGCCAGCAGCTTTCGCGGGGGGCCGGGGGAGCAGTACTTC
v_gene: TRBV6-2/TRBV6-3; j_gene: TRBJ2-5; abundance: NA; d_gene: TRBD2; CDR3aa: CASSRGLAGVQETQYF; CDR3nt: TGTGCCAGCAGTAGGGGACTAGCGGGGGTACAAGAGACCCAGTACTTC
v_gene: TRBV19; j_gene: TRBJ2-7; abundance: NA; d_gene: NA; CDR3aa: CASSITAGVRGEQYF; CDR3nt: TGTGCCAGTAGTATTACGGCAGGGGTGAGGGGCGAGCAGTACTTC
v_gene: TRBV29-1; j_gene: TRBJ2-7; abundance: few; d_gene: TRBD1; CDR3aa: CSAKDRDQYF; CDR3nt: TGCAGCGCCAAAGACAGGGACCAGTACTTC